A single TCR beta chain is shown here with its context. Its specificity is unknown. The CDR3 covers 14 residues. Germline V CDR1 and CDR2: SGHNT, YYREEE (reference sequence). Between the trimmed V and J ends, which lost 3 bases and 1 base, there was a span of 10 bases. The data were taken from a study of CD8+ T cells in alopecia areata. Points from the study as a whole: Mice showed TCR sharing more clearly than patients did, possibly owing to HLA. A great number of expanded lesional clones endured in scalp and blood during tofacitinib.

The treatment here: oral pan-JAK inhibitor, 5-10 mg twice daily. In each case, RNA was isolated and then reverse transcribed into cDNA as the sequencing template. Some clones are missing from TCRdb's copy, which holds only in-frame ones; the method was immunoSEQ multiplex PCR. Among 150,000 to 250,000 clones listed, 50% to 60% were seen once. The sample was CD4+ T cells sorted from blood, taken at week 4, from a patient treated with tofacitinib. The chain links TRBV5-4 to TRBJ1-2, with D unresolved. This sequence was found in a human donor with alopecia areata. The CDR3 protein is CASSSEIFNYGYTF. CDR3 nucleotide sequence: TGTGCCAGCAGCTCAGAAATTTTTAACTATGGCTACACCTTC.